This passage covers 5 T cell receptor beta chains from one sample sequenced in a study of T-cell reconstitution after alpha-beta-depleted transplantation in children. The library targeted TCRbeta and was prepared with unique molecular identifiers. A single record per CDR3 protein comes from TCRdb applying MiXCR to the PCR reads. This table has more than 90,000 distinct CDR3 sequences, roughly 8.8% appearing once. Source: PBMCs from the stem cell graft donor, taken from the stem cell graft. Receptors were obtained from a human donor who donated a stem cell graft to a child with congenital amegakaryocytic thrombocytopenia.

This clonotype has a count of ten or more. The rearrangement uses TRBV5-5 and TRBJ2-7, with D perhaps TRBD2 (5 bases). CDR3 length: 16 amino acids. CDR1 is SGHKS and CDR2 is YYEKEE in the germline V gene (reference sequence). V shed 4 bases and J shed 2 bases, with 19 bases lying between them. CDR3 DNA sequence: TGTGCCAGCAGCGCAAGCACAGCCTCTAGCACCTACGAGCAGTACTTC. Its translation: CASSASTASSTYEQYF.

There are many counts of this clonotype. The chain uses TRBV6-1 and TRBJ1-2; TRBD1 agrees at 7 bases. J was trimmed by 0 bases and V by 6 bases; bases with no gene match: 4. The CDR3 extends over 14 amino acids. Germline V lookup: CDR1 MNHNS, CDR2 SASEGT. The CDR3 DNA follows: TGTGCCAGCAGCGGACAGGCAACTAACTATGGCTACACCTTC. It translates to CASSGQATNYGYTF.

This clonotype was seen ten or more times. The CDR3 protein is CSAGPLAGVYNEQFF. The CDR3 bases are TGCAGTGCTGGCCCCCTAGCGGGAGTCTACAATGAGCAGTTCTTC. This chain connects TRBV20-1 to TRBJ2-1; 10 positions agree with TRBD2. V was clipped by 5 bases and J by 3 bases; unmatched bases: 7. The CDR3 has 15 amino acids. Germline CDR1 reads DFQATT; CDR2 reads SNEGSKA (reference sequence).

Ten or more counts support this clonotype. The CDR3 region has the DNA TGCGCCAGCAGTACACTAGCGGGGGACACAGATACGCAGTATTTT. Amino acids: CASSTLAGDTDTQYF. This chain links TRBV10-1 with TRBJ2-3, with 11 bases that match TRBD2. Germline V CDR1 and CDR2: WNHNN, SYGVQD (reference sequence). The CDR3 is made up of 15 amino acids. The ends lost 5 bases at V and 2 bases at J; junction bases unmatched: 3.

This clonotype was seen many times. J is TRBJ2-1 and V is TRBV7-9; no clear D. The CDR3 sequence is 15 residues long. The germline V gene encodes CDR1 SEHNR and CDR2 FQNEAQ (reference sequence). V was shortened by 5 bases and J by 6 bases, with 17 bases between the two germline ends. Here the CDR3 DNA reads TGTGCCAGCAGCCCAAAATTGCGAATTGGCAATGAGCAGTTCTTC. This gives the protein CASSPKLRIGNEQFF.